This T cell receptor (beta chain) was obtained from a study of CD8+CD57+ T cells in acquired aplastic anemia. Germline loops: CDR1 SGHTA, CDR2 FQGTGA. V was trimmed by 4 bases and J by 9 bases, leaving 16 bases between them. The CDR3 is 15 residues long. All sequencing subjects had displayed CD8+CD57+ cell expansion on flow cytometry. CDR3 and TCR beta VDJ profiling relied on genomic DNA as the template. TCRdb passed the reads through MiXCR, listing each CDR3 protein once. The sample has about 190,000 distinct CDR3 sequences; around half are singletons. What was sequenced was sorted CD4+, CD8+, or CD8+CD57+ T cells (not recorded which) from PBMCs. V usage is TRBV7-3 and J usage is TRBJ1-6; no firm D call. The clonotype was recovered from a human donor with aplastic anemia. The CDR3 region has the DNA TGTGCCAGCAGCTCCTCGGGGTCCGAAGGTTCACCCCTCCACTTT. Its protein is CASSSSGSEGSPLHF.